Listed below are T cell receptor beta chains from one sample, sequenced in a study of T cells in Graves' hyperthyroidism and ophthalmopathy. TCRdb itself ran the multiplex PCR reads through MiXCR, one entry per CDR3 protein. The table shows around 450,000 distinct CDR3 sequences, with approximately 15% occurring only once. Input material: blood. The receptor set was obtained from a woman aged 18 to 35 with Graves' hyperthyroidism. Each CDR3 is given with its conserved first and last residue. D genes are given only for firm matches. The size of a clone is reported for some rows only, either as once, few or many, or as a class for expanded clones.

v_gene	d_gene	j_gene	abundance	CDR3nt	CDR3aa
TRBV5-4	TRBD1	TRBJ1-6	few	TGTGCCAGCAGCTTGGCCTGGACAGGCAGCTCCTATAATTCACCCCTCCACTTT	CASSLAWTGSSYNSPLHF
TRBV6-1	TRBD1	TRBJ2-7	few	TGTGCCAGCAGTGAAAAGGGGACAGGGGGATACGAGCAGTACTTC	CASSEKGTGGYEQYF
TRBV6-2/TRBV6-3	TRBD2	TRBJ2-1	many	TGTGCCAGCACCTCCGCGGGGGTCAATGAGCAGTTCTTC	CASTSAGVNEQFF
TRBV20-1	.	TRBJ2-7	many	TGCAGTGCTAGCGGGGGGCCCTACGAGCAGTACTTC	CSASGGPYEQYF
TRBV19	.	TRBJ1-1	.	TGTGCCAGTTCACGATCGGTGAACACTGAAGCTTTCTTT	CASSRSVNTEAFF
TRBV12-3/TRBV12-4	.	TRBJ2-4	many	TGTGCCAGCAGTTTAACCGGGGGTAGTGTAGTTCAGTACTTC	CASSLTGGSVVQYF
TRBV11-2	.	TRBJ2-3	many	TGTGCCAGCAGCGGGAGAAAACCGGGACGCGTAGCAACAGATACGCAGTATTTT	CASSGRKPGRVATDTQYF
TRBV7-9	TRBD2	TRBJ2-1	.	TGTGCCAGCAGCATCCAGCGTCGGACTAGCGGGGGAAGCGATGAGCAGTTCTTC	CASSIQRRTSGGSDEQFF
TRBV11-2	.	TRBJ1-6	many	TGTGCCAGCAGCGGACACAGGTCCTCCTATAATTCACCCCTCCACTTT	CASSGHRSSYNSPLHF
TRBV19	TRBD1	TRBJ2-2	few	TGTGCCAGTAGTCTACGGACAGGCCCGAACACCGGGGAGCTGTTTTTT	CASSLRTGPNTGELFF
TRBV10-3	.	TRBJ1-1	many	TGTGCCATCAGTGAATACACGAACACTGAAGCTTTCTTT	CAISEYTNTEAFF
TRBV2	.	TRBJ2-7	.	TGTGCCAGCACCTCCGCGAGGGACTACGAGCAGTACTTC	CASTSARDYEQYF
TRBV27	TRBD1	TRBJ1-1	many	TGTGCCAGCAGTTTAAAGTTCCCGGGACAGATCTTGAACACTGAAGCTTTCTTT	CASSLKFPGQILNTEAFF
TRBV5-5	.	TRBJ1-5	many	TGTGCCAGCAGCCTTAGGTTGGAGCCCCAGCATTTT	CASSLRLEPQHF
TRBV3-1	.	TRBJ2-1	many	TGTGCCAGCAGCCAAGATATGAGGGGCAATGAGCAGTTCTTC	CASSQDMRGNEQFF
TRBV11-2	.	TRBJ1-1	.	TGTGCCAGCAGCTTAGCTAAAGGCAGCACTGAAGCTTTCTTT	CASSLAKGSTEAFF
TRBV5-1	TRBD1	TRBJ2-4	many	TGCGCCAGCAGCGCTTTAGGGACAGGGGAAAACATTCAGTACTTC	CASSALGTGENIQYF
TRBV28	.	TRBJ2-1	.	TGTGCCAGCAGTTTTTGGGCGCAGGGCAATTCCAGAGAGCAGTTCTTC	CASSFWAQGNSREQFF
TRBV7-2	.	TRBJ2-5	many	TGTGCCAGCAGCTTAGCGGGGAGAGCGGTAGGGGAGACCCAGTACTTC	CASSLAGRAVGETQYF
TRBV28	TRBD2	TRBJ2-1	many	TGTGCCAGCAGTCCCTCCGGGACTAGCGGGAGGTATGAGCAGTTCTTC	CASSPSGTSGRYEQFF